This TCR beta chain was profiled in a study of cytomegalovirus exposure and HLA in healthy donors. Study context: The platform used for the approximately 130 validation repertoires matched that of the approximately 710 first-cohort repertoires, a later analysis reported.

The CDR3 loop spans 11 amino acids. Germline CDR1 reads DFQATT; CDR2 reads SNEGSKA (reference sequence). V lost 5 bases and J 10 bases, leaving 12 bases between the germline ends. Some clones are missing from TCRdb's copy, which holds only in-frame ones; the method was immunoSEQ multiplex PCR. The sample consists of fewer than 400,000 clones, more than 80% of them appearing once. Sequences were obtained from PBMCs. The gene calls are TRBV20-1 and TRBJ2-1; the D gene is possibly TRBD2 (5 bases). This receptor was taken from a woman between 18 and 29 years old in good health and CMV-seronegative. The CDR3 region has the DNA TGCAGTGCTGGCTGGGAGTTGGAGCAGTTCTTC. Protein product: CSAGWELEQFF.